The 26 T cell receptor beta chains below all came from one sample that was sequenced in a study of spatial heterogeneity in lung cancer. As for time point: sample taken at primary tumor resection. Whole RNA obtained from tumor, nontumor lung or frozen PBMC underwent sequencing without sorting. TCRdb called the 5' RACE reads again in MiXCR, with one record for every CDR3 protein. The sample includes several thousand distinct CDR3 sequences, 34% of them seen just once. The sequencing used PBMCs, collected at surgery. Receptors originate from a female donor with early-stage non-small cell lung cancer.

On this clonotype: Since it is a stray read in a library aimed at alpha chains, this beta chain has a size that is not meaningful. V is TRBV2 and J is TRBJ2-7; no firm D call. Germline V lookup: CDR1 SNHLY, CDR2 FYNNEI. The germline V and J ends were trimmed by 7 bases and 5 bases, with 12 bases remaining between them. This CDR3 has 12 amino acids. The CDR3 DNA reads TGTGCCAGCACCCCTTCACAGAACGAGCAGTACTTC. Encoded protein: CASTPSQNEQYF.

The table lists this clonotype with a few counts. The size of this beta chain means little, since it is a stray read in a library made for alpha chains. The chain employs TRBV29-1 and TRBJ2-7; TRBD1 agrees at 8 bases. Germline CDR1 reads SQVTM; CDR2 reads ANQGSEA. Trimming cost V 6 bases and J 7 bases; bases outside gene matches: 8. This CDR3 is 12 amino acids long. DNA of the CDR3: TGCAGCGTGGGGGAGACAGGGGAAGAGCAGTACTTC. Translation gives CSVGETGEEQYF.

Turning to this clonotype: Little can be read into the size of this beta chain, an off-target read in a library designed for alpha chains. The V call is TRBV28, the J call TRBJ2-5; the D gene is possibly TRBD1 (5 bases). Deletions cut 2 bases from V and 4 bases from J, with 11 bases between. The CDR3 is 14 amino acids. Germline lookup yields CDR1 MDHEN and CDR2 SYDVKM. The CDR3 DNA reads TGTGCCAGCAGTTTAAGCCAGGGCTTAGAGACCCAGTACTTC. Translation gives CASSLSQGLETQYF. Looking up the rest from reference TRBV28 and TRBJ2-5 gives the full variable domain: DVKVTQSSRYLVKRTGEKVFLECVQDMDHENMFWYRQDPGLGLRLIYFSYDVKMKEKGDIPEGYSVSREKKERFSLILESASTNQTSMYLCASSLSQGLETQYFGPGTRLLVL.

This clonotype has only a few counts. The size of this beta chain means little, since it is a stray read in a library made for alpha chains. The CDR3 is CASSLRRGTSSYNEQFF. The CDR3 bases are TGTGCCAGCAGTTTAAGAAGGGGGACAAGCTCCTACAATGAGCAGTTCTTC. The V call is TRBV12-3 or TRBV12-4, the J call TRBJ2-1; a weak D match, TRBD1 (6 bases). The V and J ends lost 2 bases and 0 bases respectively, with 14 bases between them. The CDR3 has 17 residues.

This clonotype turned up a few times. Since it is a stray read in a library aimed at alpha chains, this beta chain has a size that is not meaningful. V is TRBV14 and J is TRBJ2-7; D not certain. V lost 0 bases and J lost 9, with 12 bases in between. The germline CDR1 and CDR2 sequences are SGHDN and FVKESK. There are 13 residues in the CDR3. The CDR3 DNA reads as TGTGCCAGCAGCCAAGATAGGCTCGCCCCGCAGTACTTC. Its translation: CASSQDRLAPQYF.

In regard to this clonotype: This beta chain is a stray sequence in a library constructed for alpha chains; its clone size is not meaningful. This rearrangement joins TRBV11-2 to TRBJ2-7; possibly TRBD2 for D (5 bases). Per the germline V gene, CDR1 is SGHAT and CDR2 is FQNNGV. Trimming cost V 3 bases and J 4 bases, with 7 bases left between them. The CDR3 is 12 residues long. In DNA, the CDR3 is TGTGCCAGCAGCTTCGGGGAGTACGAGCAGTACTTC. Protein: CASSFGEYEQYF.

For this clonotype: This beta chain is off target for a library built for alpha chains, so its abundance means little. The chain links TRBV29-1 to TRBJ2-7, with TRBD1 as a possible D gene (6 bases). The CDR3 covers 13 residues. Germline values: CDR1 SQVTM, CDR2 ANQGSEA. Trimming cost V 1 base and J 2 bases, with 9 bases left between them. DNA of the CDR3: TGCAGCGTTGAAGGGGACACCACCTACGAGCAGTACTTC. This codes for CSVEGDTTYEQYF.

A few counts support this clonotype. This beta chain slipped into a library made for alpha chains as a stray read, so its size is not meaningful. This sequence joins TRBV12-3 or TRBV12-4 and TRBJ2-7; 7 nucleotides match TRBD1. Germline trimming cut 1 base from V and 1 base from J; bases unmatched to any gene: 4. The CDR3 loop spans 15 amino acids. The CDR3 here is CASSLGQGRSYEQYF. In DNA, the CDR3 is TGTGCCAGCAGTTTAGGACAGGGACGTTCCTACGAGCAGTACTTC.

The sample holds one count of this clonotype. As the CDR3 is not closed by the conserved phenylalanine or tryptophan, this likely results from a read error. This beta chain came through as a stray read in a library set up for alpha chains, and its size says little. The V and J genes are TRBV12-3 or TRBV12-4 and TRBJ2-4; 8 nucleotides line up with TRBD1. CDR3 length: 14 residues. The J segment lost 6 bases and the V segment lost 5 bases, leaving 6 bases of the junction unmatched. The chain's CDR3 is CASSPGGARNIQYI. CDR3 DNA: TGTGCCAGCAGTCCAGGGGGCGCGAGAAACATTCAGTACATC.

This clonotype is medium-sized by share. Being off target in a library aimed at alpha chains, this beta chain has a size of little meaning. The V call is TRBV6-5, the J call TRBJ2-7; no clear D gene. CDR1 and CDR2 from the germline V gene are MNHEY and SVGAGI. V lost 4 bases to trimming and J lost 2 bases, with 9 bases between them. This CDR3 is built from 13 residues. The CDR3 loop is CASSSRATYEQYF. Here the CDR3 DNA reads TGTGCCAGCAGTTCCCGGGCCACCTACGAGCAGTACTTC.

This clonotype was observed a handful of times. A library made for alpha chains picked up this beta chain off target, so its size means little. V gene TRBV21-1 combines with J gene TRBJ2-2. TRBV21-1 is an annotated pseudogene. The CDR3 runs to 10 residues. DNA of the CDR3: TGTGCCAGCCCCAGCGGGGAGCTGTTTTTT. It specifies CASPSGELFF.

Comments on this clonotype: For a library built for alpha chains, this beta chain is a stray read; little rests on its size. The gene calls are TRBV11-3 and TRBJ2-5, with TRBD1 identical over 8 bases. J lost 3 bases, V lost 5 bases, and 11 bases had no gene match. CDR3 size: 16 residues. From germline, CDR1 is SGHNT and CDR2 YENEEA. This CDR3 is CASSLGTGAPKETQYF. The CDR3 coding sequence is TGTGCCAGCAGCCTCGGGACAGGAGCGCCAAAAGAGACCCAGTACTTC.

As for this clonotype: This beta chain lies outside the target of a library built for alpha chains; its clone size means little. The chain combines TRBV28 with TRBJ2-5, with D possibly being TRBD1 (5 bases). CDR1 is MDHEN and CDR2 is SYDVKM in the germline V gene. CDR3 length: 13 residues. V lost 11 bases, J lost 2 bases, and 15 bases lay in between. This CDR3 reads CASGSSPQETQYF. Here the CDR3 DNA reads TGTGCCTCAGGGTCCTCCCCTCAAGAGACCCAGTACTTC. Using reference TRBV28 and TRBJ2-5 for the parts outside the CDR3, the full variable domain is DVKVTQSSRYLVKRTGEKVFLECVQDMDHENMFWYRQDPGLGLRLIYFSYDVKMKEKGDIPEGYSVSREKKERFSLILESASTNQTSMYLCASGSSPQETQYFGPGTRLLVL.

This clonotype was observed a few times. This beta chain came through as a stray read in a library set up for alpha chains, and its size says little. This chain joins TRBV18 and TRBJ2-7; TRBD1 aligns across 11 bases. This CDR3 is 14 amino acids long. Germline trimming cut 3 bases from V and 6 bases from J; bases unmatched to any gene: 4. Germline CDR1 KGHSH, CDR2 LQKENI. The CDR3 here is CASSPRGTGGEQYF. The DNA for the CDR3 is TGTGCCAGCTCACCCCGGGGGACAGGGGGCGAGCAGTACTTC.

This clonotype was counted between two and nine times. This beta chain was picked up by a library intended for alpha chains and is off target, so its count carries little meaning. The genes are TRBV7-9 and TRBJ1-2; D unclear. Trimming stripped 2 bases from V and 2 bases from J, with 12 bases between. Germline CDR1 SEHNR, CDR2 FQNEAQ (reference sequence). This CDR3 contains 15 residues. The DNA of the CDR3 is TGTGCCAGCAGCTTATCTAACCCCCTAAACTATGGCTACACCTTC. Its protein is CASSLSNPLNYGYTF.

For this clonotype: This beta chain appears as a stray read in a library generated for alpha chains; its size is not informative. The chain carries TRBV3-1 and TRBJ2-1, with TRBD2 identical over 7 bases. Germline assignment: CDR1 LGHDT and CDR2 YNNKEL (reference sequence). J gave up 5 bases and V 4 bases, and 11 bases lay outside the gene matches. The CDR3 has 16 residues. CDR3 DNA sequence: TGTGCCAGCAGCCCAAGTGTGGGAGGGTTTGACAATGAGCAGTTCTTC. Its translation is CASSPSVGGFDNEQFF.

As for this clonotype: In a library made to pick up alpha chains, this beta chain is a stray read with a size that means little. V usage is TRBV2 and J usage is TRBJ2-2; D is perhaps TRBD1 (5 bases). V dropped 2 bases and J dropped 7 bases, with 11 bases sitting between them. Germline CDR1 reads SNHLY; CDR2 reads FYNNEI. The length of the CDR3 is 14 residues. CDR3 nucleotides: TGTGCCAGCAGTGAAATCAGGGATGACGGGGAGCTGTTTTTT. This sequence encodes CASSEIRDDGELFF.

Note on this clonotype: The library was prepared for alpha chains; this beta chain is a stray read, so its frequency means little. The chain has TRBV23-1 and TRBJ2-1, with 7 bases aligning to TRBD2. TRBV23-1 is an ORF; its function is uncertain. The CDR3 is 12 residues long. The V segment lost 9 bases and the J segment 8 bases; nucleotides outside the gene matches: 7. CDR3 nucleotides: TGCGCCAGAACGCGGGGGAGAGATGAGCAGTTCTTC. Amino acid sequence: CARTRGRDEQFF.

Points on this clonotype: Little can be read into the size of this beta chain, an off-target read in a library designed for alpha chains. V and J are TRBV3-1 and TRBJ2-3, with 10 bases aligning to TRBD1. CDR1 and CDR2 from the germline V gene are LGHDT and YNNKEL (reference sequence). This CDR3 region has 15 residues. Trimming took 4 bases from V and 3 from J; bases not matched to a gene: 4. CDR3 sequence (DNA): TGTGCCAGCAGCCCCGGGACAGGGGAGACAGATACGCAGTATTTT. Translated, it gives CASSPGTGETDTQYF.

Regarding this clonotype: This beta chain came through as a stray read in a library set up for alpha chains, and its size says little. This chain connects TRBV20-1 to TRBJ1-3, with D possibly matching TRBD1 (6 bases). In germline, CDR1 is DFQATT, CDR2 SNEGSKA (reference sequence). CDR3 length: 13 residues. Trimming shortened V by 4 bases and J by 4 bases, and 11 bases separated the two germline ends. CDR3 in amino acids: CSAKRGGGNTIYF. CDR3 DNA sequence: TGCAGTGCTAAGCGGGGGGGCGGAAACACCATATATTTT.

By share of the sample, this clonotype is medium-sized (0.01 to 0.1%). This beta chain is a stray sequence in a library constructed for alpha chains; its clone size is not meaningful. V gene TRBV6-6 combines with J gene TRBJ2-5, with D possibly matching TRBD1 (6 bases). Germline CDR1 MNHNY, CDR2 SVGAGI (reference sequence). V lost 8 bases to trimming and J lost 2 bases, with 6 bases between them. The CDR3 sequence is 11 residues long. CDR3 loop: CASQGQETQYF. For the CDR3, the DNA is TGTGCCAGCCAGGGGCAAGAGACCCAGTACTTC.

This clonotype was seen only a few times. Being off target in a library aimed at alpha chains, this beta chain has a size of little meaning. The J gene is TRBJ2-2, the V gene TRBV29-1; D possibly corresponds to TRBD2 (5 bases). Germline CDR1 is SQVTM and CDR2 is ANQGSEA. Trimming pared 4 bases from V and 4 bases from J, leaving 13 bases between. The CDR3 is made up of 14 amino acids. CDR3 loop: CSVGGDYTTGELFF. The CDR3 DNA sequence: TGCAGCGTTGGAGGTGACTACACCACCGGGGAGCTGTTTTTT.

On this clonotype: This beta chain is an unintended read in a library built for alpha chains; its size means little. This chain uses TRBV29-1 with TRBJ2-2, with D uncertain. CDR1 is SQVTM, CDR2 ANQGSEA, per germline. This CDR3 spans 14 amino acids. V dropped 7 bases and J dropped 2 bases, with 14 bases sitting between them. The CDR3, as DNA: TGCAGCGCAGCCGGGCCTTCTAACACCGGGGAGCTGTTTTTT. Translated, it gives CSAAGPSNTGELFF.

This clonotype has more than one count but fewer than ten. Because the library targeted alpha chains, this beta chain is an off-target read whose size means little. The rearrangement links TRBV3-1 to TRBJ2-7; D is unresolved. This CDR3 region has 13 residues. The V gene lost 2 bases and the J gene lost 6 bases, with 11 bases spanning the gap. From germline, CDR1 is LGHDT and CDR2 YNNKEL (reference sequence). The CDR3 DNA follows: TGTGCCAGCAGCCAACTGGGTCTTGGCGAGCAGTACTTC. Encoded protein: CASSQLGLGEQYF.

Note on this clonotype: This beta chain is a stray sequence in a library constructed for alpha chains; its clone size is not meaningful. The J gene is TRBJ2-1, the V gene TRBV7-9, with D perhaps assigned TRBD1 or TRBD2 (5 bases each). The CDR3 has 13 amino acids. The germline V gene encodes CDR1 SEHNR and CDR2 FQNEAQ (reference sequence). V was shortened by 4 bases and J by 5 bases, with 9 bases between the two germline ends. The CDR3, as DNA: TGTGCCAGCAGCTCCGGGGCACACAATGAGCAGTTCTTC. Its translation is CASSSGAHNEQFF.

This clonotype was detected a few times. In a library made to pick up alpha chains, this beta chain is a stray read with a size that means little. The chain is built from TRBV30 and TRBJ2-5; perhaps D is TRBD1 or TRBD2 (5 bases each). Between the trimmed V and J ends, which lost 2 bases and 7 bases, there was a span of 23 bases. The CDR3 runs 16 residues. Germline CDR1 GTSNPN, CDR2 SVGIG (reference sequence). The DNA of the CDR3 is TGTGCCTGGAGTATTGGGCAGGGACCGGCTTCGGGGACCCAGTACTTC. Translation gives CAWSIGQGPASGTQYF.